One sample yielded the 20 T cell receptor beta chains listed below, sequenced in a study of spatial heterogeneity in lung cancer. Study outcomes and limitations: Tumors with more nonsynonymous mutations had more expanded intratumoral alpha and beta TCRs.

The time point is: sample taken at primary tumor resection. TCRdb ran MiXCR on the 5' RACE reads and lists one entry per CDR3 protein. The sample lists about 1,500 distinct CDR3 sequences, about 24% occurring once. Their recognized antigens are unknown. The source was lung tumor tissue, collected at surgery. The source is a female donor with early-stage non-small cell lung cancer.

By share, this clonotype counts as medium-sized (0.01 to 0.1%). The chain couples TRBV5-1 to TRBJ2-4; a weak D match, TRBD2 (5 bases). Trimming shortened V by 0 bases and J by 6 bases, and 13 bases separated the two germline ends. Germline-derived CDR1 and CDR2 are SGHRS and YFSETQ. The CDR3 is made up of 15 amino acids. CDR3 loop: CASSLGTVGINIQYF. The CDR3 DNA reads as TGCGCCAGCAGCTTGGGGACCGTCGGGATAAACATTCAGTACTTC.

V usage is TRBV4-3 and J usage is TRBJ2-1, with 11 bases matching TRBD2. Germline-derived CDR1 and CDR2 are LGHNA and YSLEER. The CDR3 is 16 residues long. With V trimmed by 1 base and J by 8 bases, 7 bases remained unmatched. The CDR3 DNA is TGCGCCAGCAGCCAAGCCTTAGCGGGGGGGCCGGATGAGCAGTTCTTC. It is translated as CASSQALAGGPDEQFF.

This clonotype showed up just a few times. The V call is TRBV19, the J call TRBJ2-5; TRBD2 aligns across 7 bases. Trimming took 9 bases from V and 5 from J; bases not matched to a gene: 9. The CDR3 is 13 amino acids. Germline V gene sequence: CDR1 LNHDA, CDR2 SQIVND (reference sequence). The CDR3, as DNA: TGTGCCAGCGGGAGGTACGGAAGCGAGACCCAGTACTTC. Protein product: CASGRYGSETQYF. The whole variable domain, remainder taken from reference TRBV19 and TRBJ2-5, is DGGITQSPKYLFRKEGQNVTLSCEQNLNHDAMYWYRQDPGQGLRLIYYSQIVNDFQKGDIAEGYSVSREKKESFPLTVTSAQKNPTAFYLCASGRYGSETQYFGPGTRLLVL.

This clonotype is large within its sample. The genes are TRBV29-1 and TRBJ1-2; possible D gene TRBD1, 5 bases. Trimming removed 2 bases at V and 4 bases at J, with 11 bases between. The CDR3 is 13 amino acids. Germline V gene lookup returns CDR1 SQVTM and CDR2 ANQGSEA. The CDR3 spells CSVESRGIYGYTF. For the CDR3, the DNA is TGCAGCGTTGAATCCCGGGGCATCTATGGCTACACCTTC.

The chain recombines TRBV11-2 with TRBJ2-1; the D is unclear. V was cut by 1 base and J by 2 bases, with 6 bases left in between. CDR1 is SGHAT and CDR2 is FQNNGV in the germline V gene. This CDR3 is 14 amino acids long. In DNA, the CDR3 is TGTGCCAGCAGCTTAGCTATGGCCTACAATGAGCAGTTCTTC. This translates into CASSLAMAYNEQFF.

This sequence joins TRBV3-1 and TRBJ2-5, with unresolved D. V was shortened by 5 bases and J by 4 bases, with 11 bases between the two germline ends. CDR3 length equals 13 residues. Germline values: CDR1 LGHDT, CDR2 YNNKEL (reference sequence). Written as DNA, the CDR3 is TGTGCCAGCAGCGACACAGTGTTAGAGACCCAGTACTTC. Translation: CASSDTVLETQYF.

This clonotype was recorded a few times. The chain uses TRBV6-6 and TRBJ1-2, with 9 bases matching TRBD1. The CDR3 has 14 residues. J gave up 2 bases and V 6 bases, and 4 bases lay outside the gene matches. CDR1 is MNHNY, CDR2 SVGAGI, per germline (reference sequence). Here the CDR3 DNA reads TGTGCCAGCAGCCATGGGACAGGGAACTATGGCTACACCTTC. Its translation is CASSHGTGNYGYTF.

The gene calls are TRBV13 and TRBJ2-5; TRBD1 aligns across 7 bases. V lost 5 bases and J lost 2; bases outside the gene matches: 5. The CDR3 totals 14 residues. Germline CDR1 is PRHDT and CDR2 is FYEKMQ (reference sequence). CDR3 coding DNA: TGTGCCAGCAGCGCCAGGGGGTTTCAAGAGACCCAGTACTTC. This translates into CASSARGFQETQYF.

CDR3 protein: CASSLTGDSYNEQFF. As DNA, the CDR3 is TGTGCCAGCAGCCTCACAGGGGACTCCTACAATGAGCAGTTCTTC. The chain is built from TRBV3-1 and TRBJ2-1, with 7 bases that match TRBD1. With 4 bases clipped from V and 0 bases from J, the junction kept 3 bases outside the gene matches. This CDR3 is built from 15 residues. Germline V gene data show CDR1 as LGHDT and CDR2 as YNNKEL (reference sequence).

This clonotype is large within its sample. The genes are TRBV28 and TRBJ2-7; no definite D call. From germline, CDR1 is MDHEN and CDR2 SYDVKM. V lost 5 bases and J 6 bases, leaving 11 bases between the germline ends. CDR3 size: 12 residues. As DNA, the CDR3 is TGTGCCAGCAGTGGTCAATGGGGCGAGCAGTACTTC. It encodes CASSGQWGEQYF.

V usage is TRBV10-2 and J usage is TRBJ1-4; TRBD1 might be the D (6 bases). The CDR3 has 16 amino acids. The V and J ends lost 8 bases and 4 bases respectively, with 20 bases between them. Germline CDR1 and CDR2: WSHSY and SAAADI. Here the CDR3 DNA reads TGCGCCAGCGCCCCAGGTCGGGGGCCGGTTAATGAAAAACTGTTTTTT. As protein: CASAPGRGPVNEKLFF.

This clonotype qualifies as large (0.1 to 1%). The V gene is TRBV29-1, the J gene TRBJ2-4, with 7 bases identical to TRBD2. With 4 bases clipped from V and 1 base from J, the junction kept 1 base outside the gene matches. Per the germline V gene, CDR1 is SQVTM and CDR2 is ANQGSEA. The CDR3 spans 13 residues. As DNA, the CDR3 is TGCAGCGTTGGTAGCGGGGCCAAAAACATTCAGTACTTC. Protein product: CSVGSGAKNIQYF.

J is TRBJ1-5 and V is TRBV9; D unresolved. This CDR3 is 15 amino acids long. V lost 0 bases and J 2 bases, leaving 9 bases between the germline ends. Germline V gives CDR1 SGDLS, CDR2 YYNGEE. For the CDR3, the DNA is TGTGCCAGCAGCGTAGGGGGAATGGGCAATCAGCCCCAGCATTTT. It is translated as CASSVGGMGNQPQHF.

This clonotype is deemed medium-sized. V gene TRBV20-1 combines with J gene TRBJ1-2, with D uncertain. The germline V gene encodes CDR1 DFQATT and CDR2 SNEGSKA (reference sequence). CDR3 length equals 13 residues. Trimming took off 4 bases at V and 2 bases at J, with 11 bases between the two ends. The CDR3 coding sequence is TGCAGTGCTACTTCATGGGGAAACTATGGCTACACCTTC. It codes for CSATSWGNYGYTF.

This rearrangement joins TRBV23-1 to TRBJ1-5; 7 nucleotides align to TRBD1. TRBV23-1 counts as an open reading frame of uncertain function. The V segment lost 6 bases and the J segment 7 bases; nucleotides outside the gene matches: 15. This CDR3 region has 16 residues. Written as DNA, the CDR3 is TGCGCCAGCAGCCTGGCGAGACAGGGCCCTCCCCAGCCCCAGCATTTT. Protein product: CASSLARQGPPQPQHF.

By proportion, this clonotype is large. V usage is TRBV6-5 and J usage is TRBJ1-2, with unresolved D. V gave up 9 bases and J gave up 8 bases, with 16 bases separating them. Germline loops: CDR1 MNHEY, CDR2 SVGAGI. The CDR3 totals 12 residues. Here the CDR3 reads CASVARTTGYTF. The CDR3 nucleotides read TGTGCCAGTGTTGCCCGGACGACCGGCTACACCTTC.

By share, this clonotype ranks as medium-sized. V gene TRBV27 combines with J gene TRBJ2-3, with D unresolved. There are 15 residues in the CDR3. Looked up from germline, CDR1 is MNHEY and CDR2 is SMNVEV (reference sequence). V gave up 0 bases and J gave up 0 bases, with 7 bases separating them. CDR3 sequence reads: CASSLSVPSTDTQYF. DNA of the CDR3: TGTGCCAGCAGTTTATCGGTACCCAGCACAGATACGCAGTATTTT.

This clonotype is classed as medium-sized. The chain recombines TRBV10-2 with TRBJ2-7; 8 nucleotides line up with TRBD2. This CDR3 spans 14 amino acids. V dropped 7 bases and J dropped 3; count of bases not matched to a gene: 8. Germline loops: CDR1 WSHSY, CDR2 SAAADI. The CDR3 DNA sequence: TGCGCCAGCACCACAAGCGGGGGAGTCTACGAGCAGTACTTC. Translating gives CASTTSGGVYEQYF.

By sample fraction, this clonotype is large. This chain connects TRBV5-4 to TRBJ2-1; unclear D gene. V lost 0 bases and J lost 5, with 6 bases in between. The germline V gene has CDR1 SGHNT and CDR2 YYREEE (reference sequence). CDR3 size: 13 residues. CDR3 coding DNA: TGTGCCAGCAGCTTGGACTGGCACAATGAGCAGTTCTTC. Protein product: CASSLDWHNEQFF. The whole variable domain, remainder taken from reference TRBV5-4 and TRBJ2-1, is ETGVTQSPTHLIKTRGQQVTLRCSSQSGHNTVSWYQQALGQGPQFIFQYYREEENGRGNFPPRFSGLQFPNYSSELNVNALELDDSALYLCASSLDWHNEQFFGPGTRLTVL.

In its sample, this clonotype is large. J is TRBJ2-1 and V is TRBV11-2; 9 nucleotides align to TRBD2. Per the germline V gene, CDR1 is SGHAT and CDR2 is FQNNGV. The CDR3 length is 16 residues. After removal of 5 bases from V and 9 bases from J, the junction contained 14 bases not matched to a gene. The CDR3 nucleotides are TGTGCCAGCAGCCCGACTAGCGGCGGGGTTCTCCGTGAGCAGTTCTTC. Amino acids: CASSPTSGGVLREQFF.